A single sample is the source of the 2 T cell receptor beta chains below, sequenced in a study of blood T cell repertoires in COVID-19. TCRdb's copy holds only in-frame clones and misses some; the assay was immunoSEQ multiplex PCR. The sample yields 70,000 to 85,000 clones, about 83% seen once. Sequences were obtained from peripheral blood. The receptors were gathered from a human donor in a cohort sampled during active COVID-19.

J is TRBJ2-2 and V is TRBV3-1 (or the pseudogene TRBV3-2); 10 bases align to TRBD2. Germline V gives CDR1 LGHDT, CDR2 YNNKEL (reference sequence). Trimming cost V 1 base and J 2 bases; bases outside gene matches: 4. The CDR3 extends over 17 amino acids. CDR3 protein: CASSQALAGANTGELFF. CDR3 DNA sequence: TGTGCCAGCAGCCAAGCCCTAGCGGGGGCCAACACCGGGGAGCTGTTTTTT.

In its sample, this clone was seen once. This chain connects TRBV6-6 to TRBJ2-5, with 12 bases aligning to TRBD1. Trimming removed 6 bases from V and 5 bases from J; junction bases left unmatched: 4. The CDR3 consists of 14 residues. Germline V gene sequence: CDR1 MNHNY, CDR2 SVGAGI (reference sequence). CDR3 nucleotides: TGTGCCAGCAGGGGGACAGGGGGCGCCGAGACCCAGTACTTC. Protein product: CASRGTGGAETQYF.